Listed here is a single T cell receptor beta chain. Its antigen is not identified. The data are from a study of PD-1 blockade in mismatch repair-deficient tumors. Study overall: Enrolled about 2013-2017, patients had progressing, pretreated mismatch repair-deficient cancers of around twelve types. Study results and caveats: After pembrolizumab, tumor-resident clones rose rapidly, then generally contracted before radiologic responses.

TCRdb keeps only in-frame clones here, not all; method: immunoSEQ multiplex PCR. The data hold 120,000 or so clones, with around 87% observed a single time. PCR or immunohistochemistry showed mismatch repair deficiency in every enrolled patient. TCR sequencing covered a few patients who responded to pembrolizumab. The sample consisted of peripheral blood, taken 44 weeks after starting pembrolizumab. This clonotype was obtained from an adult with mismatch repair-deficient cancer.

The CDR3 sequence is CASNRRGEYEQYF. CDR3 nucleotides: TGTGCCAGTAATCGCAGGGGTGAGTACGAGCAGTACTTC. This chain joins TRBV19 and TRBJ2-7; possible D gene TRBD1, 6 bases. The V gene's germline CDR1 is LNHDA and CDR2 SQIVND (reference sequence). V lost 7 bases and J 4 bases, leaving 14 bases between the germline ends. The CDR3 has 13 residues. Together with reference TRBV19 and TRBJ2-7, the CDR3 gives the full variable domain: DGGITQSPKYLFRKEGQNVTLSCEQNLNHDAMYWYRQDPGQGLRLIYYSQIVNDFQKGDIAEGYSVSREKKESFPLTVTSAQKNPTAFYLCASNRRGEYEQYFGPGTRLTVT.